Each of the 16 T cell receptor beta chains below was sequenced from the same sample in a study of shared clonotypes between healthy human individuals. The table came from immunoSEQ multiplex PCR; TCRdb's copy has only in-frame clones and leaves some out. This table has about 680,000 clones, roughly 70% appearing once. The sequenced sample was memory CD4+ T cells sorted from blood. Subset reported: CD45RA-negative fraction. These receptors all stem from a woman in her 30s in good health.

The chain joins TRBV11-2 to TRBJ2-4, with D hard to call. The CDR3 runs 14 residues. Trimming took off 7 bases at V and 0 bases at J, with 10 bases between the two ends. Germline CDR1 and CDR2: SGHAT and FQNNGV. CDR3 region: CASTFSGAKNIQYF. The CDR3, as DNA: TGTGCCAGCACCTTCTCAGGAGCCAAAAACATTCAGTACTTC.

The V gene is TRBV28, the J gene TRBJ2-7; 7 bases are a match to TRBD1. Per germline, CDR1 MDHEN and CDR2 SYDVKM. The CDR3 is made up of 15 amino acids. Germline trimming cut 6 bases from V and 2 bases from J; bases unmatched to any gene: 10. CDR3 amino acids: CASSLPGTETYEQYF. The CDR3 region has the DNA TGTGCCAGCAGCTTACCCGGGACAGAGACCTACGAGCAGTACTTC.

This clone has just a few counts. The CDR3 DNA sequence: TGCGCCAGCAGCTTACAGGGGGTGAATGAGCAGTTCTTC. This sequence encodes CASSLQGVNEQFF. The chain employs TRBV5-1 and TRBJ2-1; 8 bases align to TRBD1. Germline V CDR1 and CDR2: SGHRS, YFSETQ. The V and J ends lost 2 bases and 7 bases, in that order; junction bases with no gene match: 2. This CDR3 spans 13 amino acids.

This clone occurred a few times. The genes are TRBV6-5 and TRBJ1-5; D unresolved. This CDR3 region has 14 residues. The germline V gene has CDR1 MNHEY and CDR2 SVGAGI. V dropped 6 bases and J dropped 5 bases, with 14 bases sitting between them. The CDR3 here is CASRATDRHQPQHF. As DNA, the CDR3 is TGTGCCAGCAGGGCGACTGATCGGCATCAGCCCCAGCATTTT.

The CDR3 protein is CASSLTSGASYEQYF. CDR3 DNA: TGTGCCAGCAGTTTGACTAGCGGGGCCTCCTACGAGCAGTACTTC. The rearrangement links TRBV28 to TRBJ2-7, with 11 bases fitting TRBD2. V lost 3 bases to trimming and J lost 0 bases; unmatched junction nucleotides: 1. Germline V gives CDR1 MDHEN, CDR2 SYDVKM. This CDR3 has 15 amino acids. Complete variable domain (other parts from reference TRBV28 and TRBJ2-7): DVKVTQSSRYLVKRTGEKVFLECVQDMDHENMFWYRQDPGLGLRLIYFSYDVKMKEKGDIPEGYSVSREKKERFSLILESASTNQTSMYLCASSLTSGASYEQYFGPGTRLTVT.

This chain uses TRBV10-2 with TRBJ2-5, with 8 bases fitting TRBD2. The J segment lost 4 bases and the V segment lost 8 bases, leaving 6 bases of the junction unmatched. The CDR3 has 13 amino acids. Germline V gene sequence: CDR1 WSHSY, CDR2 SAAADI. This CDR3 is CASLRSGRETQYF. The CDR3 bases are TGCGCCAGCCTTCGAAGCGGGAGAGAGACCCAGTACTTC.

V usage is TRBV10-3 and J usage is TRBJ1-5, with D perhaps TRBD1 (6 bases). Trimming took off 8 bases at V and 7 bases at J, with 15 bases between the two ends. The CDR3 sequence is 13 residues long. The V gene's germline CDR1 is ENHRY and CDR2 SYGVKD. The CDR3, as DNA: TGTGCCATCCGGCGGGGGCTAGAACAGCCCCAGCATTTT. Protein product: CAIRRGLEQPQHF.

The gene calls are TRBV30 and TRBJ2-3; TRBD1 aligns across 8 bases. Germline loops: CDR1 GTSNPN, CDR2 SVGIG (reference sequence). Trimming took 4 bases from V and 4 from J; bases not matched to a gene: 7. The length of the CDR3 is 14 residues. The chain's CDR3 is CAWTPQGAADTQYF. The CDR3 nucleotides read TGTGCCTGGACCCCCCAGGGGGCAGCAGATACGCAGTATTTT. Combining the CDR3 with reference TRBV30 and TRBJ2-3 gives the whole variable domain SQTIHQWPATLVQPVGSPLSLECTVEGTSNPNLYWYRQAAGRGLQLLFYSVGIGQISSEVPQNLSASRPQDRQFILSSKKLLLSDSGFYLCAWTPQGAADTQYFGPGTRLTVL.

The chain employs TRBV28 and TRBJ2-3; possibly TRBD2 for D (5 bases). There are 14 residues in the CDR3. Germline assignment: CDR1 MDHEN and CDR2 SYDVKM. The V and J ends lost 3 bases and 2 bases respectively, with 9 bases between them. CDR3 in amino acids: CASSLQRHTDTQYF. The CDR3, as DNA: TGTGCCAGCAGTTTGCAGCGGCACACAGATACGCAGTATTTT. Supplemented by reference TRBV28 and TRBJ2-3, the full variable domain reads DVKVTQSSRYLVKRTGEKVFLECVQDMDHENMFWYRQDPGLGLRLIYFSYDVKMKEKGDIPEGYSVSREKKERFSLILESASTNQTSMYLCASSLQRHTDTQYFGPGTRLTVL.

The genes are TRBV10-1 and TRBJ2-2; tentative D call: TRBD2 (6 bases). Germline CDR1 WNHNN, CDR2 SYGVQD (reference sequence). Trimming cost V 5 bases and J 8 bases, with 12 bases left between them. The CDR3 extends over 13 amino acids. CDR3 amino acids: CASSPREVGELFF. The CDR3 DNA sequence: TGCGCCAGCAGTCCCAGGGAGGTTGGGGAGCTGTTTTTT.

The chain has TRBV7-9 and TRBJ1-2; weak D call: TRBD1 (5 bases). CDR1 and CDR2 (germline): SEHNR, FQNEAQ (reference sequence). V was clipped by 5 bases and J by 4 bases, with 8 bases between them. The CDR3 runs 12 residues. The CDR3 DNA is TGTGCCAGCAGCCAGGGTGTCTATGGCTACACCTTC. This gives the protein CASSQGVYGYTF.

V is TRBV6-4 and J is TRBJ2-1; D not resolved. This CDR3 comprises 14 residues. Per the germline V gene, CDR1 is MRHNA and CDR2 is SNTAGT. V lost 5 bases and J 7 bases, leaving 15 bases between the germline ends. The CDR3 loop reads CASSSDPRGNEQFF. The CDR3 DNA reads TGTGCCAGCAGTTCGGACCCACGTGGGAATGAGCAGTTCTTC.

This clone was observed once. Other DNA sequences from this sample encode an identical CDR3 as well. The DNA of the CDR3 is TGTGCCAGCAGTACGACTAGCGGATCCTACGAGCAGTACTTC. This codes for CASSTTSGSYEQYF. V and J are TRBV6-6 and TRBJ2-7; 9 bases agree with TRBD2. In germline, CDR1 is MNHNY, CDR2 SVGAGI (reference sequence). There are 14 residues in the CDR3. Germline trimming cut 5 bases from V and 1 base from J; bases unmatched to any gene: 3.

The chain is built from TRBV19 and TRBJ2-3; 7 nucleotides agree with TRBD1. This CDR3 is 13 amino acids long. The V gene's germline CDR1 is LNHDA and CDR2 SQIVND (reference sequence). The V gene end was trimmed by 10 bases and the J gene end by 5 bases; junction bases not matched to a gene: 9. CDR3 nucleotide sequence: TGTGCCACCAGACAGGGTAGCCGAGATACGCAGTATTTT. Encoded protein: CATRQGSRDTQYF.

The V call is TRBV10-1, the J call TRBJ2-6; 7 bases map to TRBD1. Losses at the gene ends were 6 bases for V and 4 bases for J; bases not matched to a gene: 6. There are 15 residues in the CDR3. The germline V gene encodes CDR1 WNHNN and CDR2 SYGVQD (reference sequence). CDR3 nucleotides: TGCGCCAGCAGCCAGACAGGGAGCGGGGCCAACGTCCTGACTTTC. Translating it yields CASSQTGSGANVLTF.

The gene calls are TRBV15 and TRBJ2-5; 9 bases are a match to TRBD1. This CDR3 region has 15 residues. Germline V CDR1 and CDR2: LNHNV, YYDKDF (reference sequence). V shed 2 bases and J 3 bases; nucleotides not matched to a gene: 4. CDR3 DNA: TGTGCCACCAGCAGACTGGGACAGGGCGAAGAGACCCAGTACTTC. Protein product: CATSRLGQGEETQYF.